This section outlines one T cell receptor beta chain sequence together with its context. Its antigen is not known. The data were obtained in a study of OX40 agonist ivuxolimab in advanced cancers. The wider study: Ivuxolimab, which is an agonistic anti-OX40 (CD134) antibody, was administered to the patients. Having had anti-PD-1, anti-PD-L1 or anti-CTLA-4 therapy before was allowed, and over 35% had some.

Study observations and caveats: The authors also found low normalized T-cell clonal expansion in some nonresponders. Compared with others, partial responders at 0.1-3.0 mg/kg displayed clonal expansion among the lowest.

Sequencing used immunoSEQ multiplex PCR; TCRdb keeps in-frame clones, though not all of them. The sample contains around 25,000 clones, 83% of which appear only once. The germline V and J ends were trimmed by 5 bases and 4 bases, with 11 bases remaining between them. This CDR3 contains 13 residues. The germline CDR1 and CDR2 sequences are MGHRA and YSYEKL. The sequences come from CD4+ or CD8+ T cells sorted from blood, collected in a trial of the OX40 agonist ivuxolimab. This TCR was recovered from an adult with an advanced solid tumor such as melanoma, head and neck, liver or kidney cancer. The chain has TRBV4-1 and TRBJ1-1; tentatively, D is TRBD1 (6 bases). CDR3 protein: CASSSAGATEAFF. Written as DNA, the CDR3 is TGCGCCAGCAGCTCCGCAGGGGCCACTGAAGCTTTCTTT.